This T cell receptor beta chain came from a study of lymphopenia after photon versus proton radiotherapy. Overall study findings and caveats: Proton therapy kept repertoires fairly stable, unlike photons, which gained effector/memory cells. Better survival with proton therapy was suggested as possible, not demonstrated. Oligoclonal CD8+ Temra expansion after nadir drove photon patients' diversity drop. A bigger post-nadir fall in TCR diversity correlated inversely with survival time in deceased patients.

Points on this clone: Its antigen is unidentified.

Method: immunoSEQ multiplex PCR; TCRdb's copy keeps in-frame clones and lacks some. The sample has more than 9,500 clones; approximately 88% are singletons. V shed 0 bases and J 3 bases; nucleotides not matched to a gene: 7. This CDR3 has 18 residues. The germline V gene has CDR1 SGHRS and CDR2 YFSETQ. This clonotype originated in a man in his sixties with pancreatic cancer. The chain combines TRBV5-1 with TRBJ2-1; 12 bases agree with TRBD2. Sequenced here: peripheral blood, sampled from a patient treated with proton-based radiotherapy. The CDR3 region is CASSLDVGTSGFYNEQFF. CDR3 in DNA: TGCGCCAGCAGCTTGGACGTAGGGACTAGCGGGTTCTACAATGAGCAGTTCTTC.